The source of this TCR beta chain is a study of blood T cell repertoires in COVID-19. Study-level information: T cells, B-cell-depleted T cells, or PBMCs provided the cDNA or gDNA that served as material.

Germline-derived CDR1 and CDR2 are LNHDA and SQIVND (reference sequence). The CDR3 runs 15 residues. Trimming stripped 7 bases from V and 4 bases from J, with 19 bases between. As processed by the authors: It was from reference gene primer amplification that nucleated cell counts were estimated. Libraries were prepared by immunoSEQ multiplex PCR; TCRdb keeps only in-frame clonotypes and omits some of them. V, J and clone size derive from that table, while D and trimming were established from the DNA sequence. The table lists 50,000 to 55,000 clones, about 83% of them singletons. This clone was seen once.

This chain connects TRBV19 to TRBJ1-1, with TRBD1 as a possible D gene (6 bases). The sample taken for sequencing was peripheral blood. This TCR was recovered from a man aged 50-59 years with acute or convalescent COVID-19. The CDR3 nucleotides are TGTGCCAGTACTCCTTGGGGCAGGGGAGCCACTGAAGCTTTCTTT. The encoded protein is CASTPWGRGATEAFF.